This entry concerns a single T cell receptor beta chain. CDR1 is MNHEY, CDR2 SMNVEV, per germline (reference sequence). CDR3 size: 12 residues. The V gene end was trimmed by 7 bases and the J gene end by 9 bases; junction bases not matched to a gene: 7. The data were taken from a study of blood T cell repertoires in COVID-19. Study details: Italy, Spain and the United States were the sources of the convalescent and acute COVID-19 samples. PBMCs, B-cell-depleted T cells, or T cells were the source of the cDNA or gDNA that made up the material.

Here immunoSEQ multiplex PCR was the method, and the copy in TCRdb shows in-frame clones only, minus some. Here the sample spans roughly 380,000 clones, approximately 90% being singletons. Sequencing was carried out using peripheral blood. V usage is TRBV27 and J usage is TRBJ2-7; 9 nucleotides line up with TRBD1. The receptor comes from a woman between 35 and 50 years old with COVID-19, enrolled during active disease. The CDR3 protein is CASTGQGRRQYF. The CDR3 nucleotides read TGTGCCAGCACGGGACAGGGTCGTCGGCAGTACTTC.